The 2 T cell receptor beta chains reported below all come from one sample, sequenced in a study of shared clonotypes between healthy human individuals. The method was immunoSEQ multiplex PCR; TCRdb's version includes in-frame clones alone and lacks a portion of them. The sample holds some 2.4 million clones; roughly 93% are singletons and the top ten take approximately 0.36%. The sample comprised naive CD4+ T cells from PBMCs. The sample's subset: CD45RA+ positively selected. These receptors all come from a man between 18 and 29 years old in good health. Some clones in this sample may be carry-over from other donors' samples.

The chain carries TRBV6-5 and TRBJ2-7; 7 bases align to TRBD2. J lost 5 bases, V lost 5 bases, and 12 bases had no gene match. This CDR3 is 15 amino acids long. The germline V gene encodes CDR1 MNHEY and CDR2 SVGAGI. The CDR3 region is CASSPTRRGWHEQYF. CDR3 bases: TGTGCCAGCAGTCCCACTCGGCGGGGGTGGCACGAGCAGTACTTC.

This clone has only a few counts. The sample contains more than one DNA sequence encoding this CDR3. The chain uses TRBV5-1 and TRBJ1-1; D gene uncertain. Deletions cut 0 bases from V and 0 bases from J, with 9 bases between. Germline loops: CDR1 SGHRS, CDR2 YFSETQ. The CDR3 covers 15 residues. CDR3 coding DNA: TGCGCCAGCAGCTTGGCCGGGAGCATGAACACTGAAGCTTTCTTT. As protein: CASSLAGSMNTEAFF.